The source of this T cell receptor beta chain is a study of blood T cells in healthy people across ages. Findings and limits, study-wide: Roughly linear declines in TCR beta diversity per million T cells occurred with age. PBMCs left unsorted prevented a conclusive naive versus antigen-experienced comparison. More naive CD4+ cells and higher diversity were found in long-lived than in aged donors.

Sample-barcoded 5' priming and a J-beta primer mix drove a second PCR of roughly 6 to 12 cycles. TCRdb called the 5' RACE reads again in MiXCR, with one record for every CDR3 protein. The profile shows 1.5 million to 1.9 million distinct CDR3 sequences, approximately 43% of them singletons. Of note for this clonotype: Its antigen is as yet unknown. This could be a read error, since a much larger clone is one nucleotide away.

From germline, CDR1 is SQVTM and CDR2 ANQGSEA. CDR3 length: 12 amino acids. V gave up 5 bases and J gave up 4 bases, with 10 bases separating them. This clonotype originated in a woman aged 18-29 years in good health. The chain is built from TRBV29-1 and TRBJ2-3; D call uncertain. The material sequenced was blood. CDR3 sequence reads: CSVSPRSDTQYF. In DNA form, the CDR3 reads TGCAGCGTTAGCCCCCGGTCAGATACGCAGTATTTT.